This T cell receptor (beta chain) was documented in a study of T cells in Graves' hyperthyroidism and ophthalmopathy. This clonotype was recorded many times. CDR3 length: 14 amino acids. CDR1 and CDR2 (germline): MNHNY, SVGAGI (reference sequence). With 0 bases removed from V and 4 bases from J, the gap between germline ends came to 9 bases. Amplified regions were TCR beta CDR3 sequences from RNA transcripts. The HTBI set primed first-round TCR CDR3 RT-PCR. TCRdb reprocessed the multiplex PCR reads with MiXCR, giving one entry per CDR3 protein. The sample carries approximately 710,000 distinct CDR3 sequences, approximately 15% recorded once. The diagnostic basis comprised clinical symptoms, serum thyroxine and TRAb, thyroid ultrasound and orbital computed tomography.

The TCR comes from a man in his fifties with Graves' hyperthyroidism. V is TRBV6-6 and J is TRBJ1-1; D not resolved. The sample consisted of blood. This CDR3 reads CASSYSTGVTEAFF. CDR3 DNA sequence: TGTGCCAGCAGTTACTCGACCGGGGTCACTGAAGCTTTCTTT.